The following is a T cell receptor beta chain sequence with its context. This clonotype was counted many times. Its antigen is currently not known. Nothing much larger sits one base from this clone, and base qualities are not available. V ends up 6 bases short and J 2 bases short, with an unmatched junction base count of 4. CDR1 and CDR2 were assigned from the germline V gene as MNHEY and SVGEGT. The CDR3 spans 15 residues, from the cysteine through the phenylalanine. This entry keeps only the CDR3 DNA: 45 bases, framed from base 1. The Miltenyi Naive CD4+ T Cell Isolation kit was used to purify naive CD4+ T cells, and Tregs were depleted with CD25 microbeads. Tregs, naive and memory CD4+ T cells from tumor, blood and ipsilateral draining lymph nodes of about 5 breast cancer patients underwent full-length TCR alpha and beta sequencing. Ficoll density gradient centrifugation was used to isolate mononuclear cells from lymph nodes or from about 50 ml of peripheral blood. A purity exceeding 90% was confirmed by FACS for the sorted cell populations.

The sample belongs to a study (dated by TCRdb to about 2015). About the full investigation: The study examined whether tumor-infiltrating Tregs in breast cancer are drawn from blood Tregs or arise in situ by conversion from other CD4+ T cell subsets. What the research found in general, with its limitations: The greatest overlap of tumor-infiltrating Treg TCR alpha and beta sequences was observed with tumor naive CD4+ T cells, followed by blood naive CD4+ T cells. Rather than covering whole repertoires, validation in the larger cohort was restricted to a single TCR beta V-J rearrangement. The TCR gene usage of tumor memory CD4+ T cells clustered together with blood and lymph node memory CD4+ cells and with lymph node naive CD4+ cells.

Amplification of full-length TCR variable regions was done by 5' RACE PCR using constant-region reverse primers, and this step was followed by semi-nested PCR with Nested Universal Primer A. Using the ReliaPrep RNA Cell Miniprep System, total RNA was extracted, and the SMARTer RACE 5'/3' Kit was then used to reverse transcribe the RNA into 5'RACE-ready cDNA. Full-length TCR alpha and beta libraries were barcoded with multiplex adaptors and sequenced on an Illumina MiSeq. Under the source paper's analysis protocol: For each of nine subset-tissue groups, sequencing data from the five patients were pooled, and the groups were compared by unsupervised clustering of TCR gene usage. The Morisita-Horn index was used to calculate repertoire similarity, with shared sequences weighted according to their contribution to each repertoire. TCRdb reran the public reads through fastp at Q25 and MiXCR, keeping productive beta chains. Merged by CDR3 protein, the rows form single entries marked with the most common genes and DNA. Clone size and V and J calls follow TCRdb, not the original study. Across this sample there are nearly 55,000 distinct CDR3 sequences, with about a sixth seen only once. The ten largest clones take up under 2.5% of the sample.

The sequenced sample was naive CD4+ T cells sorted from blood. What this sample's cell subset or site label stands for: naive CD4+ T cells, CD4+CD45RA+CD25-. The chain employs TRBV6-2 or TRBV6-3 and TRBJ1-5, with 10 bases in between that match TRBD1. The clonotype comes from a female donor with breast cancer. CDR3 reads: CASSRGQGGNQPQHF. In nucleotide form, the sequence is TGTGCCAGCAGCCGCGGACAGGGGGGCAATCAGCCCCAGCATTTT.